This TCR beta chain came from a study of OX40 agonist ivuxolimab in advanced cancers. Study-wide context: The costimulatory receptor OX40 (CD134) was targeted by ivuxolimab, a fully human IgG2 agonistic monoclonal antibody. Among the 52 dose-escalation patients, some 20 had hepatocellular carcinoma, around 15 melanoma, 9 renal cell carcinoma and 9 head and neck cancer. The paper describes the monotherapy dose-escalation part (N = 52 patients) of the phase I trial of ivuxolimab. Peripheral TCRbeta sequencing was intended to test whether TCR sequence diversity was altered and clonal T-cell expansion was caused by ivuxolimab. The dose-escalation cohort was 82.7% male with a mean age of around 64 years, ranging from about 20 to 80. Intravenous ivuxolimab was administered to patients every 2 weeks at six dose levels: 0.01, 0.1, 0.3, 1.5, 3 and 10 mg/kg. Partial responses occurred in three dose-escalation patients: two with cutaneous melanoma and one with hepatocellular carcinoma. Patients were allowed to have had prior anti-PD-1, anti-PD-L1 or anti-CTLA-4 therapy, and around 37% of the dose-escalation patients had previously received checkpoint inhibitors.

Deletion took 4 bases off V and 8 bases off J, with a span of 23 bases between the germline ends. Via the germline V gene, CDR1 is SGHDN and CDR2 FVKESK. Reading from cysteine to phenylalanine, the CDR3 counts 16 amino acids. Of all the DNA, just the CDR3 is kept, 48 bases in frame from base 1. Results the study describes overall, beyond this receptor: Partial responders in the 0.1-3.0 mg/kg groups had among the lowest normalized peripheral clonal expansion, especially among CD8+ T cells. The antigen specificity of the peripheral T cells that underwent clonal expansion was not determined. Low levels of normalized T-cell clonal expansion were also seen in some patients who did not respond. On average, CD8+ T cells showed more expanded clones than CD4+ T cells after ivuxolimab. At doses of 0.1 to 3.0 mg/kg, clonal expansion of both CD4+ and CD8+ blood T cells was observed from baseline to week 6.

Concerning this clone: This receptor's antigen is unknown. Per-base quality was not reported, and no clone a single base away is much larger than it.

To sequence the TCRbeta CDR3 region, genomic DNA was isolated from the sorted cells. The immunoSEQ Assay was used to sequence the TCRbeta CDR3 regions. This is the immuneACCESS table as TCRdb keeps it, with only in-frame sequences that have V and J called. A part of the clones is gone; compared with another copy, unresolved V genes explain less than half, and the rest is unexplained. In all, the sample holds some 91,000 clones, and around 87% of those were seen once. Roughly 4% of the sample is taken by the ten largest. Patients with a history of autoimmune disease or receiving systemic immunosuppression were excluded from the trial. Peripheral blood for TCR sequencing was collected from all dose cohorts at baseline, on cycle 4 day 1, and on cycle 7 day 1. Samples came from an open-label, multicenter, first-in-human phase I dose-escalation trial of ivuxolimab. The trial enrolled adults with locally advanced or metastatic head and neck squamous cell, hepatocellular, melanoma or renal cell carcinoma. Before TCR sequencing, CD4+ and CD8+ T cells were separately sorted from peripheral blood.

The clonotype originates from an adult with an advanced solid tumor such as melanoma, head and neck, liver or kidney cancer. Sequencing was performed on CD4+ or CD8+ T cells sorted from blood, taken in a trial of the OX40 agonist ivuxolimab. The sequence joins TRBV14 to TRBJ1-1; the D region possibly corresponds to TRBD1 (5 bases align). The CDR3 region reads CASSPRGAGLRGEAFF. The DNA is as follows: TGTGCCAGCAGCCCCCGGGGCGCGGGTTTAAGAGGGGAAGCTTTCTTT. With the rest looked up from the reference TRBV14 and TRBJ1-1 genes rather than sequenced, the full variable domain is EAGVTQFPSHSVIEKGQTVTLRCDPISGHDNLYWYRRVMGKEIKFLLHFVKESKQDESGMPNNRFLAERTGGTYSTLKVQPAELEDSGVYFCASSPRGAGLRGEAFFGQGTRLTVV.